This T cell receptor beta chain was sequenced during a study of molecular identifiers for immune sequencing clone quantification (dated by TCRdb to 2016 to 2019). For the study in its entirety: For a replicate experiment, RNA from roughly 20,000 or 100,000 naive CD8 T cells was divided into five aliquots, and four of the five aliquots were sequenced. This methods study benchmarked molecular-identifier clustering-based TCR repertoire sequencing (MIDCIRS) and TCR RNA copy counting, using CD8 T cells to do so. General conclusions and limits of the study: The naive libraries included spiked-in Jurkat TCR RNA (10 copies' worth), and this Jurkat TCR RNA is not part of the donor repertoire. In CMV-specific effector cells, over 99% of molecules were held by clones above 20 RNA copies, whereas under 1% of molecules were held by such clones in naive cells. Modeling gave roughly 3 recovered TCR RNA copies per cell versus 9.5 to 10 by digital PCR, implying about 30% capture efficiency. Highly expanded clone sizes could be underestimated because identical TCR molecules may share a barcode. Spiked-in Jurkat TCR RNA equal to a single cell's worth was reported to be detectable even within one million naive CD8 T cells. Without barcode sub-clustering, chimeric consensus sequences inflated TCR diversity; chimeras reached as high as 47%.

Including cysteine and phenylalanine, the CDR3 has 13 amino acids. The sequence is cut down to CDR3 DNA, 39 bases in frame from base 1. The germline V gene yields SQVTM for CDR1 and ANQGSEA for CDR2. Libraries were built with PCR. Sequencing used a NextSeq 500. Bulk TCR libraries were generated as previously described, with the TCR primers listed in Table S5 used. Total RNA was purified with the Qiagen AllPrep DNA/RNA kit. Before analysis, reads from multiple sequencing runs of one library were combined. Turning to the authors' computational methods: Only reads with exact TCR constant sequence were kept, trimmed to 150 nt, and grouped by their 12-nt molecular barcodes. Reads within each barcode group were sub-clustered using a 15% Levenshtein threshold, and quality-weighted consensus sequences were constructed for each RNA molecule. Non-functional sequences were filtered out, along with any lower-count sequence sitting one edit away from another sequence. Based on fitting two negative binomial distributions, any barcode sub-cluster with under 20% of the maximum read count was discarded. In-frame beta chains were kept once TCRdb had trimmed the public reads at Q25 with fastp and called clones with MiXCR. Each CDR3 protein gets just one entry, which takes the most common genes and DNA from the rows behind it. These V and J calls rely on TCRdb rather than the paper's analysis. This sample lists roughly 320,000 distinct CDR3 sequences; 24% were detected once. The top ten constitute 0.74% of the sample.

Naive CD8 T cell libraries were made from roughly 20,000 to 1,000,000 sorted cells using 10%, 30% or 50% of purified RNA. Naive CD8 T cells were FACS-sorted as CD8+CD4-CCR7+CD45RA+ on a BD FACSAria II into RLT Plus buffer. Around 11 TCR copies' worth of Jurkat RNA were spiked into about 20,000-1,100,000 naive CD8 T cell samples to test detection sensitivity. CD8 T cells were enriched using RosetteSep CD8+ T Cell Enrichment Cocktail and Ficoll-Paque, and the enriched cells then underwent ACK red cell lysis. About this clonotype itself: Its antigen is currently not known. One end of the junction fails to match germline, which may point to a read error.

The chain was built from TRBV29-1 and TRBJ2-2, and 7 junction bases match TRBD1. Material: naive CD8+ T cells from blood, with Jurkat cell RNA spiked in. The sample's cell subset or site label, in plain terms: FACS-sorted CD8+CD4-CCR7+CD45RA+ naive T cells. The sequence derives from a human donor in good health. Some libraries in this study had Jurkat cell RNA spiked in. CDR3 reads: CSVDRENSGELIF. The sequence in DNA is TGCAGCGTCGACAGGGAGAACTCCGGGGAGCTGATTTTT.